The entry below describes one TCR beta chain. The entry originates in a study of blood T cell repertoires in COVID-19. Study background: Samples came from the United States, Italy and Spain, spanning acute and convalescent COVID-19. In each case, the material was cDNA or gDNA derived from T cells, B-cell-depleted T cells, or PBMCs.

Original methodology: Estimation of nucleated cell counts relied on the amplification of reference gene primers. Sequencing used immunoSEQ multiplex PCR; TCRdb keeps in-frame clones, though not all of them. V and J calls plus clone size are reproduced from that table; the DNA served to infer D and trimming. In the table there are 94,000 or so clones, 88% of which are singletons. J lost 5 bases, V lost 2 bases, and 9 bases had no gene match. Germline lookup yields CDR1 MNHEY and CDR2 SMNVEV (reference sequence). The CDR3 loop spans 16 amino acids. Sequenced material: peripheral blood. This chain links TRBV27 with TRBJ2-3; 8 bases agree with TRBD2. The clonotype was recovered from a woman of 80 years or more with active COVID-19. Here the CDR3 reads CASSLLGAGAKDTQYF. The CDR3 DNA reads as TGTGCCAGCAGTTTACTCGGAGCGGGAGCGAAAGATACGCAGTATTTT.